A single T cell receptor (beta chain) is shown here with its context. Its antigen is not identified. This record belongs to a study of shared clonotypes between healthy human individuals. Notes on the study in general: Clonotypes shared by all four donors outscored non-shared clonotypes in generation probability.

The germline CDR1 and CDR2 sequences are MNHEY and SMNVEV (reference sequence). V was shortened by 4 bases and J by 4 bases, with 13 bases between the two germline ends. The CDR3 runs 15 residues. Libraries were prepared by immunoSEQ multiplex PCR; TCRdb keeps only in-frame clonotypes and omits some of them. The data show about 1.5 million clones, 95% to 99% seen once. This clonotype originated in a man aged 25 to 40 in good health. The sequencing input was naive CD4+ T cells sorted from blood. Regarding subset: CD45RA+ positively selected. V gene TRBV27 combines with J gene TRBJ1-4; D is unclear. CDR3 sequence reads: CASSSHSLHNEKLFF. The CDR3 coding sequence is TGTGCCAGCAGTTCCCACAGCTTGCATAATGAAAAACTGTTTTTT.